The 7 T cell receptor beta chains presented below share a single source sample, sequenced in a study of T cells in Graves' hyperthyroidism and ophthalmopathy. RNA transcripts provided the source from which TCR beta CDR3 regions were amplified. In the first-round RT-PCR of the TCR CDR3, the HTBI primer set was used. TCRdb independently ran MiXCR on the multiplex PCR reads; one entry per CDR3 protein. Of roughly 300,000 distinct CDR3 sequences in the sample, around 20% were seen once. Sequenced material: blood. The receptor source for this set is a woman in her fifties or sixties with Graves' hyperthyroidism.

This clonotype was observed many times. The V gene is TRBV6-5, the J gene TRBJ2-7; TRBD1 is a possible D gene (6 bases). Deletions cut 0 bases from V and 4 bases from J, with 13 bases between. CDR3 length equals 15 residues. Germline V gene lookup returns CDR1 MNHEY and CDR2 SVGAGI. The CDR3 sequence is CASSYSRTAKYEQYF. The DNA for the CDR3 is TGTGCCAGCAGTTACTCTAGGACAGCGAAGTACGAGCAGTACTTC.

In its sample, this clonotype was seen many times. V gene TRBV5-6 combines with J gene TRBJ1-1; D is undetermined. V lost 0 bases, J lost 8 bases, and 20 bases lay in between. The CDR3 loop spans 16 amino acids. Looked up from germline, CDR1 is SGHDT and CDR2 is YYEEEE. This CDR3 reads CASSLASAKKWKEAFF. The DNA for the CDR3 is TGTGCCAGCAGCTTGGCCTCAGCCAAGAAATGGAAAGAAGCTTTCTTT. The entire variable domain, with the rest obtained from reference TRBV5-6 and TRBJ1-1, is as follows: DAGVTQSPTHLIKTRGQQVTLRCSPKSGHDTVSWYQQALGQGPQFIFQYYEEEERQRGNFPDRFSGHQFPNYSSELNVNALLLGDSALYLCASSLASAKKWKEAFFGQGTRLTVV.

The table lists this clonotype with a few counts. The rearrangement uses TRBV20-1 and TRBJ2-2; D possibly corresponds to TRBD1 (6 bases). V was pared by 8 bases and J by 1 base, with 8 bases between. CDR3 length: 12 amino acids. Germline CDR1 reads DFQATT; CDR2 reads SNEGSKA (reference sequence). CDR3: CSTQGNTGELFF. DNA for the CDR3: TGCAGTACACAGGGGAACACCGGGGAGCTGTTTTTT.

In this sample, this clonotype turned up a few times. The chain has TRBV28 and TRBJ2-7; TRBD2 agrees at 13 bases. The germline V gene encodes CDR1 MDHEN and CDR2 SYDVKM. V lost 0 bases and J lost 2; bases outside the gene matches: 13. The CDR3 spans 20 residues. The CDR3 nucleotides are TGTGCCAGCAGTTTATGGCGCGGGACTAGCGGGACCTGGCTTCCCTACGAGCAGTACTTC. It codes for CASSLWRGTSGTWLPYEQYF.

Details on this clonotype: A junction boundary mismatches the germline segment, possibly from a read error. V usage is TRBV11-2 and J usage is TRBJ1-5; unclear D gene. The CDR3 has 15 amino acids. Germline CDR1 is SGHAT and CDR2 is FQNNGV. The CDR3 spells CASSFDGNSNQPQHF. CDR3 in DNA: TGCGCCAGCAGCTTCGACGGGAATAGCAATCAGCCCCAGCATTTT.

The chain uses TRBV28 and TRBJ1-1; no clear D gene. This CDR3 contains 15 residues. The V gene's germline CDR1 is MDHEN and CDR2 SYDVKM. V lost 5 bases and J lost 1, with 14 bases in between. The CDR3 nucleotides are TGTGCCAGCAGTCCTCGTACAGTAACGAACACTGAAGCTTTCTTT. It specifies CASSPRTVTNTEAFF.

This clonotype was observed many times. The chain is built from TRBV28 and TRBJ2-3, with TRBD2 matching over 10 bases. CDR1 and CDR2 (germline): MDHEN, SYDVKM. V trimming: 2 bases; J trimming: 3 bases; junction bases outside the gene matches: 2. CDR3 length: 15 residues. The chain's CDR3 is CASSLKGLATDTQYF. The CDR3 bases are TGTGCCAGCAGTTTAAAGGGACTAGCGACAGATACGCAGTATTTT. Filled out from reference TRBV28 and TRBJ2-3, the complete variable domain reads DVKVTQSSRYLVKRTGEKVFLECVQDMDHENMFWYRQDPGLGLRLIYFSYDVKMKEKGDIPEGYSVSREKKERFSLILESASTNQTSMYLCASSLKGLATDTQYFGPGTRLTVL.